This paragraph reports one TCR beta chain. The target antigen is unknown. This entry is derived from a study of siplizumab effects on memory and regulatory T cells. General observations from the study: Treg-derived clones made up an average of approximately 64% of mappable alloreactive CD4+ clones with siplizumab and over 25% in controls.

Method: immunoSEQ multiplex PCR; TCRdb's copy keeps in-frame clones and lacks some. The sample contains 100,000 or so clones, around 90% of which appear only once. This receptor was taken from a human donor in good health. The sequenced material came from non-Treg CD4+ T cells sorted from blood.

In DNA, the CDR3 is TGTGCCAGCAGTTCTCAGGGGTACAATGAGCAGTTCTTC. It yields the protein CASSSQGYNEQFF. This chain joins TRBV2 and TRBJ2-1; D perhaps matches TRBD1 (6 bases). The V gene lost 5 bases and the J gene lost 4 bases, with 9 bases spanning the gap. CDR1 SNHLY and CDR2 FYNNEI come from the germline V gene. The CDR3 length is 13 residues.